This T cell receptor beta chain was retrieved from a study of untreated major depressive disorder. Findings and limits, study-wide: Sequencing showed nonsignificant TRBV25-01 and TRBV02-01 differences matching flow cytometry.

Clones were read by immunoSEQ multiplex PCR, and TCRdb kept only the in-frame ones, dropping some. In the table there are over 20,000 clones, about 89% of which are singletons. As to this clone: Antigen unknown.

Germline lookup yields CDR1 LNHDA and CDR2 SQIVND (reference sequence). Trimming shortened V by 6 bases and J by 7 bases, and 10 bases separated the two germline ends. The CDR3 runs to 12 residues. For sex, age, current smoking status and body mass index, every depressed patient had a pairwise-matched non-depressed control. The sample was CD4+ T cells from PBMCs. The receptor was derived from a woman aged 25 to 45 in good health. The chain uses TRBV19 and TRBJ2-1; perhaps TRBD1 as D (6 bases). In DNA form, the CDR3 reads TGTGCCAGTAGGGACAGTAGTAATGAGCAGTTCTTC. This encodes CASRDSSNEQFF.